This TCR beta chain was obtained from a study of molecular identifiers for immune sequencing clone quantification. This clonotype was counted at least ten times. For naive CD8 T cells, sorting used the CD8+CD4-CCR7+CD45RA+ phenotype. A single record per CDR3 protein comes from TCRdb applying MiXCR to the PCR reads. Of about 320,000 distinct CDR3 sequences in the sample, about 22% were seen once. The CDR3 loop spans 14 amino acids. Germline values: CDR1 LGHNA, CDR2 YSLEER. V lost 1 base to trimming and J lost 5 bases, with 11 bases between them. This rearrangement joins TRBV4-3 to TRBJ1-1; no clear D gene. This clonotype was obtained from a human donor in good health. Some libraries in this study had Jurkat cell RNA spiked in. Sequencing was performed on naive CD8+ T cells from blood, with Jurkat cell RNA spiked in. Subset: FACS-sorted CD8+CD4-CCR7+CD45RA+ naive T cells. The CDR3 nucleotides read TGCGCCAGCAGCCAAGGACCGGTATGGACTGAAGCTTTCTTT. This gives the protein CASSQGPVWTEAFF.